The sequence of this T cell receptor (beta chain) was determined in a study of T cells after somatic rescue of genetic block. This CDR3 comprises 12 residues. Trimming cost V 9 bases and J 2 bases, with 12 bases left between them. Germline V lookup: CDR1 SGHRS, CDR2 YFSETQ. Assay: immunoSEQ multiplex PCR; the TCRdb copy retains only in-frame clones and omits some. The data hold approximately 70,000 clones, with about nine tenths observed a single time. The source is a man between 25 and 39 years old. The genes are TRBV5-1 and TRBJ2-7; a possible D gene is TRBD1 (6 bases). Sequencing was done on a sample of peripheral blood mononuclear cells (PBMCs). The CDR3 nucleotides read TGCGCCAACCCAGGACAGACCTACGAGCAGTACTTC. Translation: CANPGQTYEQYF.